This entry describes one T cell receptor (beta chain). This entry comes from a study of blood T cell repertoires in COVID-19. Study-wide background: Acute and convalescent COVID-19 samples came from the United States, Italy and Spain. Sources were T cells, B-cell-depleted T cells, or PBMCs; the material itself was cDNA or gDNA.

Trimming stripped 7 bases from V and 1 base from J, with 13 bases between. Per germline, CDR1 MNHEY and CDR2 SVGAGI. The CDR3 has 14 amino acids. As originally analysed: Amplification with reference gene primers provided the estimates of nucleated cell counts. Profiling relied on immunoSEQ multiplex PCR, and the TCRdb table lists in-frame clones only, not all of them. That table gives V, J and clone size, and the DNA gave D and trimming. The repertoire holds tens of thousands of clones, with about 70% as singletons. The chain is built from TRBV6-5 and TRBJ1-1; a possible D gene is TRBD1 (5 bases). This receptor was taken from a woman aged 70 to 79 with acute or convalescent COVID-19. The sequenced sample was peripheral blood. The CDR3 sequence is CASKIGRANTEAFF. As DNA, the CDR3 is TGTGCCAGCAAGATAGGCAGGGCGAACACTGAAGCTTTCTTT.